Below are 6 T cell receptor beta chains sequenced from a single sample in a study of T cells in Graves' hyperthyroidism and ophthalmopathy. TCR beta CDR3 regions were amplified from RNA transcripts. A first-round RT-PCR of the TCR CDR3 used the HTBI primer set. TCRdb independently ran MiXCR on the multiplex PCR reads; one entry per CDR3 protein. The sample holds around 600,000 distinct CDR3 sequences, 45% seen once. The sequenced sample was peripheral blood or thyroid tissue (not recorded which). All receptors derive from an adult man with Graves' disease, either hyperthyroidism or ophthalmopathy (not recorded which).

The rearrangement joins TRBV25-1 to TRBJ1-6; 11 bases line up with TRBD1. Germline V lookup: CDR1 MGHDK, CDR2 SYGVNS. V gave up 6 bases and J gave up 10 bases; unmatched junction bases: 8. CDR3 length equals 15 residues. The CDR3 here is CASSYSGTGGSPLHF. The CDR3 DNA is TGTGCCAGCAGCTACTCCGGGACAGGGGGATCACCCCTCCACTTT.

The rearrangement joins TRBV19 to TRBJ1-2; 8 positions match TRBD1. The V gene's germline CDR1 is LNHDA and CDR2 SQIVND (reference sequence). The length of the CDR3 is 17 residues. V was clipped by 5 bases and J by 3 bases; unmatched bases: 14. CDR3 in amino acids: CASSPARGQVTHYGYTF. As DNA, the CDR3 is TGTGCCAGTAGTCCAGCGAGGGGACAGGTGACCCACTATGGCTACACCTTC.

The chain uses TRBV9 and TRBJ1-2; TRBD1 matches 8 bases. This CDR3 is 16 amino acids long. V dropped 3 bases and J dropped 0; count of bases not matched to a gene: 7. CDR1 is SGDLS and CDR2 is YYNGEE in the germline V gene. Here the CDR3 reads CASSGSGQATNYGYTF. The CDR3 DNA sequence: TGTGCCAGCAGCGGATCGGGACAGGCTACTAACTATGGCTACACCTTC. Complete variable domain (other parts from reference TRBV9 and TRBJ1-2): DSGVTQTPKHLITATGQRVTLRCSPRSGDLSVYWYQQSLDQGLQFLIQYYNGEERAKGNILERFSAQQFPDLHSELNLSSLELGDSALYFCASSGSGQATNYGYTFGSGTRLTVV.

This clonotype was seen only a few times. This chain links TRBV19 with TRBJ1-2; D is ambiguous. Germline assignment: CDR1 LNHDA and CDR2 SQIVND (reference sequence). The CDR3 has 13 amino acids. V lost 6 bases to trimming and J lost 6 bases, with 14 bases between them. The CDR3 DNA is TGTGCCAGTAGCACTGACAACGCCAATGGCTACACCTTC. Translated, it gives CASSTDNANGYTF.

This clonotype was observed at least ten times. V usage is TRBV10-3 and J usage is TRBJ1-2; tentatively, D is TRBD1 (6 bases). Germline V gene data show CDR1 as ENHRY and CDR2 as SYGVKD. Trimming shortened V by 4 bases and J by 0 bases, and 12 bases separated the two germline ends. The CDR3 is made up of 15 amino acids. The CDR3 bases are TGTGCCATCAGTGCGGACAGCGATTCTAACTATGGCTACACCTTC. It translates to CAISADSDSNYGYTF.

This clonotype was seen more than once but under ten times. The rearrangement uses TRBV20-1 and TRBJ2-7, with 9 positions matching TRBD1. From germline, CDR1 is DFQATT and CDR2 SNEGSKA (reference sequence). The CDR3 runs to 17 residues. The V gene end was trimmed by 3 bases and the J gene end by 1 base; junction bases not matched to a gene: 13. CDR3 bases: TGCAGTGCTAGTAACCCTAGGGGGACAGGGTCGTCCTACGAGCAGTACTTC. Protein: CSASNPRGTGSSYEQYF.